These 21 T cell receptor beta chains came from one sample sequenced in a study of OX40 agonist ivuxolimab in advanced cancers. Sequencing used immunoSEQ multiplex PCR; TCRdb keeps in-frame clones, though not all of them. The data contain under 90,000 clones, 85% to 90% of them seen just once; the ten biggest clones take up approximately 0.2%. Sequencing was performed on CD4+ or CD8+ T cells sorted from blood, taken in a trial of the OX40 agonist ivuxolimab. These receptors all stem from an adult with an advanced solid tumor such as melanoma, head and neck, liver or kidney cancer.

The chain uses TRBV4-1 and TRBJ1-5; D remains unclear. The V end was cut by 3 bases, the J end by 0 bases, with 6 bases between. CDR1 and CDR2 (germline): MGHRA, YSYEKL. CDR3 length: 14 residues. The CDR3 here is CASSQQVSNQPQHF. For the CDR3, the DNA is TGCGCCAGCAGCCAGCAGGTTAGCAATCAGCCCCAGCATTTT.

The V gene is TRBV7-9, the J gene TRBJ1-4; D is ambiguous. Germline V gives CDR1 SEHNR, CDR2 FQNEAQ (reference sequence). The CDR3 length is 15 residues. Trimming stripped 2 bases from V and 8 bases from J, with 15 bases between. CDR3 coding DNA: TGTGCCAGCAGCTTATCGGCGAGTCTGAAGGAAAAACTGTTTTTT. Translation gives CASSLSASLKEKLFF.

The chain has TRBV28 and TRBJ1-5, with 8 nucleotides matching TRBD1. V shed 2 bases and J 5 bases; nucleotides not matched to a gene: 14. The CDR3 consists of 18 residues. Germline CDR1 is MDHEN and CDR2 is SYDVKM. The CDR3 protein is CASSLQSRGPLYHQPQHF. The CDR3 nucleotides read TGTGCCAGCAGTTTACAGTCCAGGGGGCCTCTCTATCATCAGCCCCAGCATTTT.

The rearrangement links TRBV5-4 to TRBJ2-3, with 13 positions matching TRBD2. CDR3 length: 16 residues. Losses at the gene ends were 4 bases for V and 3 bases for J; bases not matched to a gene: 5. CDR1 and CDR2 from the germline V gene are SGHNT and YYREEE (reference sequence). The chain's CDR3 is CASSPGGLAGTDTQYF. The CDR3 nucleotides read TGTGCCAGCAGCCCGGGGGGACTAGCGGGAACAGATACGCAGTATTTT.

The chain has TRBV6-5 and TRBJ2-7; no firm D call. Looked up from germline, CDR1 is MNHEY and CDR2 is SVGAGI. Trimming removed 4 bases at V and 1 base at J, with 11 bases between. CDR3 length: 14 residues. CDR3 loop: CASSSPGHSYEQYF. DNA for the CDR3: TGTGCCAGCAGTTCGCCGGGTCATTCCTACGAGCAGTACTTC.

This rearrangement joins TRBV19 to TRBJ2-3, with 9 bases aligning to TRBD2. V shed 1 base, J shed 7 bases, and the junction held 9 bases outside the gene matches. The CDR3 length is 16 residues. Germline CDR1 and CDR2: LNHDA and SQIVND (reference sequence). For the CDR3, the DNA is TGTGCCAGTAGTATAGGACCTAGCGGGGAGGTGAATACGCAGTATTTT. This encodes CASSIGPSGEVNTQYF.

This clone was counted only a few times. This chain uses TRBV7-9 with TRBJ2-7; maybe TRBD1 (7 bases). CDR3 length: 16 residues. From germline, CDR1 is SEHNR and CDR2 FQNEAQ (reference sequence). V was pared by 3 bases and J by 1 base, with 16 bases between. CDR3 in amino acids: CASSFPRGAQSYEQYF. The CDR3 DNA is TGTGCCAGCAGCTTCCCCAGGGGGGCGCAATCCTACGAGCAGTACTTC.

The rearrangement joins TRBV5-4 to TRBJ2-7, with D maybe TRBD2 (6 bases). The CDR3 runs to 14 residues. The V and J ends lost 0 bases and 3 bases respectively, with 10 bases between them. Germline loops: CDR1 SGHNT, CDR2 YYREEE (reference sequence). The CDR3 sequence: CASSLGTEGYEQYF. In DNA, the CDR3 is TGTGCCAGCAGCTTGGGGACGGAGGGCTACGAGCAGTACTTC.

The chain joins TRBV28 to TRBJ2-5; TRBD2 is a possible D gene (6 bases). The V gene lost 7 bases and the J gene lost 4 bases, with 13 bases spanning the gap. The CDR3 has 13 amino acids. Germline CDR1 reads MDHEN; CDR2 reads SYDVKM. CDR3 nucleotide sequence: TGTGCCAGCACACGGGGGTTGGGAGAGACCCAGTACTTC. As protein: CASTRGLGETQYF.

A single count supports this clone. V usage is TRBV4-2 and J usage is TRBJ2-1; D might be TRBD1 (5 bases). This CDR3 region has 14 residues. Germline values: CDR1 LGHNA, CDR2 YNFKEQ. V dropped 5 bases and J dropped 6 bases, with 14 bases sitting between them. CDR3 residues: CASSNSRQSNEQFF. In DNA, the CDR3 is TGTGCCAGCAGCAACTCAAGACAGTCCAATGAGCAGTTCTTC.

This clone was recorded a few times. This chain uses TRBV28 with TRBJ1-1, with TRBD1 identical over 7 bases. The CDR3 runs to 15 residues. The V gene end was trimmed by 6 bases and the J gene end by 10 bases; junction bases not matched to a gene: 17. Per the germline V gene, CDR1 is MDHEN and CDR2 is SYDVKM. Here the CDR3 DNA reads TGTGCCAGCAGCCGCGATCTTACAGGGGCGGGGGGAGCTTTCTTT. This gives the protein CASSRDLTGAGGAFF. The variable domain in full, with the rest retrieved from reference TRBV28 and TRBJ1-1, is DVKVTQSSRYLVKRTGEKVFLECVQDMDHENMFWYRQDPGLGLRLIYFSYDVKMKEKGDIPEGYSVSREKKERFSLILESASTNQTSMYLCASSRDLTGAGGAFFGQGTRLTVV.

CDR3 region: CASSFQGRGGNTIYF. The CDR3 DNA follows: TGTGCCAGCAGCTTCCAGGGGCGAGGGGGAAACACCATATATTTT. The genes are TRBV7-2 and TRBJ1-3; D may be TRBD1 (6 bases). The germline CDR1 and CDR2 sequences are SGHTA and FQGNSA. Trimming cost V 3 bases and J 4 bases, with 13 bases left between them. The CDR3 is made up of 15 amino acids.

On this clone itself: At one end, the junction sequence differs from germline, possibly due to a read error. V and J are TRBV7-2 and TRBJ1-5; D is uncertain. The CDR3 contains 13 residues. From germline, CDR1 is SGHTA and CDR2 FQGNSA. The CDR3 nucleotides are TGTGCCAGCGGCTTGGTTCGGAGTCAGCCCCAGCATTTT. It codes for CASGLVRSQPQHF.

The chain carries TRBV5-1 and TRBJ2-3, with D possibly matching TRBD1 (5 bases). This CDR3 is 13 amino acids long. Germline loops: CDR1 SGHRS, CDR2 YFSETQ. Between the trimmed V and J ends, which lost 3 bases and 6 bases, there was a span of 11 bases. The CDR3 DNA is TGCGCCAGCAGCTCGATACCAGGGGATACGCAGTATTTT. It encodes CASSSIPGDTQYF.

This clone was observed a handful of times. Other DNA sequences in this specimen translate into the identical CDR3. The chain links TRBV30 to TRBJ2-7, with TRBD1 identical over 11 bases. This CDR3 is built from 14 residues. Germline CDR1 is GTSNPN and CDR2 is SVGIG (reference sequence). V shed 7 bases and J 2 bases; nucleotides not matched to a gene: 7. The CDR3 here is CAFQDRGRPYEQYF. CDR3 bases: TGTGCCTTCCAGGACAGGGGGCGCCCCTACGAGCAGTACTTC.

The chain employs TRBV28 and TRBJ1-2; 8 nucleotides line up with TRBD1. The CDR3 covers 13 residues. In germline, CDR1 is MDHEN, CDR2 SYDVKM. Germline trimming cut 10 bases from V and 3 bases from J; bases unmatched to any gene: 7. The CDR3 protein is CATSRGPDYGYTF. CDR3 bases: TGTGCCACCAGCAGGGGGCCGGACTATGGCTACACCTTC.

This chain uses TRBV28 with TRBJ2-5; TRBD1 aligns across 7 bases. The CDR3 totals 15 residues. Germline CDR1 reads MDHEN; CDR2 reads SYDVKM. With 5 bases clipped from V and 7 bases from J, the junction kept 13 bases outside the gene matches. DNA for the CDR3: TGTGCCAGCAGTCCACTGCAAGGGGGCACATGGACCCAGTACTTC. Its translation: CASSPLQGGTWTQYF.

This clone was seen a handful of times. The chain is built from TRBV5-5 and TRBJ1-5; D unclear. Germline values: CDR1 SGHKS, CDR2 YYEKEE (reference sequence). V was cut by 4 bases and J by 9 bases, with 17 bases left in between. The CDR3 has 14 amino acids. The DNA of the CDR3 is TGTGCCAGCAGCCAAACTACAGAGCCTGGGCCCCAGCATTTT. Protein sequence: CASSQTTEPGPQHF.

This clone was recorded once. This rearrangement joins TRBV6-5 to TRBJ1-1, with 8 bases aligning to TRBD1. In germline, CDR1 is MNHEY, CDR2 SVGAGI. The V gene end was trimmed by 7 bases and the J gene end by 0 bases; junction bases not matched to a gene: 4. This CDR3 is 14 amino acids long. The CDR3, as DNA: TGTGCCAGCAAACGACAGGGGTTGAACACTGAAGCTTTCTTT. Translation gives CASKRQGLNTEAFF.

This clone was counted between two and nine times. The rearrangement links TRBV5-1 to TRBJ1-1; no clear D. The CDR3 is 12 residues long. V was pared by 7 bases and J by 7 bases, with 14 bases between. CDR1 and CDR2 (germline): SGHRS, YFSETQ. CDR3 residues: CASWDGGLEAFF. The CDR3 nucleotides are TGCGCCAGCTGGGATGGTGGGCTTGAAGCTTTCTTT.

Here the CDR3 reads CASSLALAGSTDTQYF. For the CDR3, the DNA is TGCGCCAGCAGCTTGGCTCTAGCGGGAAGCACAGATACGCAGTATTTT. The chain employs TRBV5-1 and TRBJ2-3; TRBD2 aligns across 9 bases. The length of the CDR3 is 16 residues. Per germline, CDR1 SGHRS and CDR2 YFSETQ. Unmatched junction bases numbered 2, after V lost 0 bases and J lost 0 bases.